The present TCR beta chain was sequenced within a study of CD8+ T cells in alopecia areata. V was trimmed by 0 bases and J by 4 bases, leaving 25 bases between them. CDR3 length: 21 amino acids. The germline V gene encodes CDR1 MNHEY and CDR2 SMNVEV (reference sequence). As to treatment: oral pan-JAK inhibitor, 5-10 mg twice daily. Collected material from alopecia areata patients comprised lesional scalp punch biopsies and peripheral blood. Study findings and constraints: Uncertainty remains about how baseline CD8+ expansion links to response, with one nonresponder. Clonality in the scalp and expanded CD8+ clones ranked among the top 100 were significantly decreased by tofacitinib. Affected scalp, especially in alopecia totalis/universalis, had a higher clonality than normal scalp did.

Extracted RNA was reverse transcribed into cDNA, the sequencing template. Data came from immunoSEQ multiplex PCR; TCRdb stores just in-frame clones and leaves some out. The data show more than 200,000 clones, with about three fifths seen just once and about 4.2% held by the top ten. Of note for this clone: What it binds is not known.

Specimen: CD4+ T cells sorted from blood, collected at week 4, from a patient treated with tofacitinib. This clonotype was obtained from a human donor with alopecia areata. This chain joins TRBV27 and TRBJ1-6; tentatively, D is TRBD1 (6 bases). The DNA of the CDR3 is TGTGCCAGCAGTTTATCCCGCTCCAGGGGTGCCCTTCCGTTATATAATTCACCCCTCCACTTT. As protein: CASSLSRSRGALPLYNSPLHF.